This TCR beta chain was sequenced for a study of cytomegalovirus exposure and HLA in healthy donors. The PCR had 60 Vbeta and 13 Jbeta primers. TCRdb keeps only in-frame clones here, not all; method: immunoSEQ multiplex PCR. The sample carries some 170,000 clones, around 80% recorded once. Study-level results: Researchers counted roughly 150 TCR beta chains as cytomegalovirus-associated. A further, later analysis showed that HLA-associated TCR beta chains (compared with equally common others) were more clonally expanded.

The CDR3 runs 19 residues. CDR1 SNHLY and CDR2 FYNNEI come from the germline V gene. J was trimmed by 2 bases and V by 5 bases; bases with no gene match: 19. Comments on this clone: The target antigen is unknown.

The TCR was taken from a girl aged 10 to 17 in good health and CMV-seropositive. Sequencing was carried out using PBMCs. This chain uses TRBV2 with TRBJ1-2; 8 bases align to TRBD1. The CDR3 nucleotides are TGTGCCAGCAGTCTGGAGGGGCAGGGGGCTAAGTTTTTCAACTATGGCTACACCTTC. As protein: CASSLEGQGAKFFNYGYTF.